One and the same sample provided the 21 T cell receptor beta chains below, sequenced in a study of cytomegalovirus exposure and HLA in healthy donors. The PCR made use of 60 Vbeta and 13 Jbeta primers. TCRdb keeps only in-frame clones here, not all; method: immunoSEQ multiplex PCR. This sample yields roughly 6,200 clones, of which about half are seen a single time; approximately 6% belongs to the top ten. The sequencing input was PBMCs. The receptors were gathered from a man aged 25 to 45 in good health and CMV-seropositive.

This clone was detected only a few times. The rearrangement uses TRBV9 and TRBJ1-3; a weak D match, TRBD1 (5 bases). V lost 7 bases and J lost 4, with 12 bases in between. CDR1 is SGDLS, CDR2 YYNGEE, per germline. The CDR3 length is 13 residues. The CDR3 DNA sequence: TGTGCCAGCGGGGGGTCTCTGGGAAACACCATATATTTT. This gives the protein CASGGSLGNTIYF.

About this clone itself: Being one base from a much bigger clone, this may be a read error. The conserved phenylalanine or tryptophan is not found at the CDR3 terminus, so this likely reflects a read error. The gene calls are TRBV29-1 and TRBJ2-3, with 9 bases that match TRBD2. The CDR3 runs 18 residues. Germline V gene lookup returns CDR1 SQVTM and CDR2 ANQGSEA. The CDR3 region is CSVEGEDRLAVLTDTQYV. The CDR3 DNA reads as TGCAGCGTAGAAGGGGAAGACAGACTAGCGGTCCTCACAGATACGCAGTATGTT.

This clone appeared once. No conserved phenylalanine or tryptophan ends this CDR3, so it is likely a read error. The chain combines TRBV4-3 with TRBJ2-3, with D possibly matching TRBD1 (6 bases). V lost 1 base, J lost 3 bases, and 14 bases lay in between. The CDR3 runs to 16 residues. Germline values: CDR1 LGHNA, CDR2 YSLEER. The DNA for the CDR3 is TGCGCCAGCAGCCAAGGTCAGGGGTGGGCTACAGATACGCAGTATGTT. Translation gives CASSQGQGWATDTQYV.

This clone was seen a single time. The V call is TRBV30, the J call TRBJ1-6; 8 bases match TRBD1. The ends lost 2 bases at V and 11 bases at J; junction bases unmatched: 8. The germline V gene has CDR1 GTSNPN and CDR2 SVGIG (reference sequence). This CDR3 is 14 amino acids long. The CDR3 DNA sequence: TGTGCCTGGAGTTTAAGGACAGGGCAGGCACCCCTCCACTTT. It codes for CAWSLRTGQAPLHF.

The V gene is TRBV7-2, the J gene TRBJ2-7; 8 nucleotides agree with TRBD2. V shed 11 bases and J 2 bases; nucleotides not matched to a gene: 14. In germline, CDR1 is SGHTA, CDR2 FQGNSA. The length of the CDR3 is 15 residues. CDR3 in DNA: TGTGCCTCTGCCCGTAGCGGGGAGAGGCCCTACGAGCAGTACTTC. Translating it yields CASARSGERPYEQYF. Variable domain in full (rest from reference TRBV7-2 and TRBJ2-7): GAGVSQSPSNKVTEKGKDVELRCDPISGHTALYWYRQSLGQGLEFLIYFQGNSAPDKSGLPSDRFSAERTGGSVSTLTIQRTQQEDSAVYLCASARSGERPYEQYFGPGTRLTVT.

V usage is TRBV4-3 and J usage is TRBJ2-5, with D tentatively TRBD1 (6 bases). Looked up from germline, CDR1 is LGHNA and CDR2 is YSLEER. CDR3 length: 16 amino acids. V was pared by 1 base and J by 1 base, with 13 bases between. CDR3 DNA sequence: TGCGCCAGCAGCCAAGCAGTGGGGGCAGCCCAAGAGACCCAGTACTTC. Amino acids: CASSQAVGAAQETQYF.

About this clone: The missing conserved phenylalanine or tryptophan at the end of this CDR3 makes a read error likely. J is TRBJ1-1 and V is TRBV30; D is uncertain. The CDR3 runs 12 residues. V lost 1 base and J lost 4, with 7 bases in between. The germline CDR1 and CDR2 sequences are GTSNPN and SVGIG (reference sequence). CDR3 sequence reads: CAWSGASTEAFV. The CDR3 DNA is TGTGCCTGGAGTGGGGCGTCCACTGAAGCTTTCGTT.

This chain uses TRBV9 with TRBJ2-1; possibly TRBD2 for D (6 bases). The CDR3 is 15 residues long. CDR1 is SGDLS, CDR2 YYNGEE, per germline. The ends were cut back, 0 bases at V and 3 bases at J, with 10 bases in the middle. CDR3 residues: CASSVGGAYYNEQFF. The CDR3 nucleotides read TGTGCCAGCAGCGTAGGCGGGGCCTACTACAATGAGCAGTTCTTC.

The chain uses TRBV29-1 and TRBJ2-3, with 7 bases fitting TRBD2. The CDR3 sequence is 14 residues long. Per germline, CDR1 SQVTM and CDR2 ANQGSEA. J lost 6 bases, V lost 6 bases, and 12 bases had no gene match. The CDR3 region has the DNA TGCAGCGTGAGTAAGGGTGGGACTACGGATACGCAGTATTTT. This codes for CSVSKGGTTDTQYF.

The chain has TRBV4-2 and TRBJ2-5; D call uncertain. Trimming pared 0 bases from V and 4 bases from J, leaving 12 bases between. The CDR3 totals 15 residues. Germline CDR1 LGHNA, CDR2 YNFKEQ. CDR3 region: CASSQDVAFPETQYF. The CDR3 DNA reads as TGTGCCAGCAGCCAAGATGTGGCTTTCCCAGAGACCCAGTACTTC.

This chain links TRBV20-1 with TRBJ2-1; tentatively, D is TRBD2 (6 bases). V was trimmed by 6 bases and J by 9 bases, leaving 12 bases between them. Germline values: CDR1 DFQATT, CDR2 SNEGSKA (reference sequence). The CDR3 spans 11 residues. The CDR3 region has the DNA TGCAGTGCAAGACTAGTAACTGAGCAGTTCTTC. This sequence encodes CSARLVTEQFF.

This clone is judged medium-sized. CDR3 protein: CASSPPGTGAYEQYF. DNA of the CDR3: TGTGCCAGCAGTCCCCCCGGGACAGGAGCTTACGAGCAGTACTTC. The chain couples TRBV25-1 to TRBJ2-7, with 8 positions matching TRBD1. After removal of 5 bases from V and 4 bases from J, the junction contained 10 bases not matched to a gene. Germline CDR1 is MGHDK and CDR2 is SYGVNS. The CDR3 extends over 15 amino acids.

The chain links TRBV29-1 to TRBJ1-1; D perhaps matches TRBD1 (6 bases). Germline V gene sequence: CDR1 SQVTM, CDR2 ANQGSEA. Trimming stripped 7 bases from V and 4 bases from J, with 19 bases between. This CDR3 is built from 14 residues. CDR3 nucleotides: TGCAGCGGGGGGAGGGGGGGCACCAGCACTGAAGCTTTCTTT. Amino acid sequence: CSGGRGGTSTEAFF.

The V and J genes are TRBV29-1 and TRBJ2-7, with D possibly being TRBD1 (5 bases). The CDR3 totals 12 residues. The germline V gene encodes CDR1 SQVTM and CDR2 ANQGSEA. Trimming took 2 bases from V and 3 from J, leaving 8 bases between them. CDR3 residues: CSVEFQGYEQYF. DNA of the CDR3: TGCAGCGTTGAATTCCAGGGCTACGAGCAGTACTTC.

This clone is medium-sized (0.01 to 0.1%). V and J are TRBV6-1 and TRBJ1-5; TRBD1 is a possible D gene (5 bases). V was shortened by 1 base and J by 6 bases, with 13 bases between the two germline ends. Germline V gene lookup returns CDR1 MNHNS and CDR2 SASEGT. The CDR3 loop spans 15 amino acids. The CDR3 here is CASSEGTGLVQPQHF. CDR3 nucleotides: TGTGCCAGCAGTGAAGGTACAGGTCTAGTTCAGCCCCAGCATTTT.

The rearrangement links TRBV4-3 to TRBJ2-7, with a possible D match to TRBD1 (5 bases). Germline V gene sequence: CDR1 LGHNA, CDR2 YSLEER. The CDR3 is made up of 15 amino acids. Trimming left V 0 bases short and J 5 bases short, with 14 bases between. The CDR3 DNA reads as TGCGCCAGCAGCCAAGATAGGACATCATCCAACGAGCAGTACTTC. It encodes CASSQDRTSSNEQYF.

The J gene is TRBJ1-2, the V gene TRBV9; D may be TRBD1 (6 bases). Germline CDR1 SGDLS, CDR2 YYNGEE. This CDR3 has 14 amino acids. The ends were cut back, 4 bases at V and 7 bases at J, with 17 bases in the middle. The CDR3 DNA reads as TGTGCCAGCAGCCGTAGGGTGGGGGCGGGTGGCTACACCTTC. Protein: CASSRRVGAGGYTF.

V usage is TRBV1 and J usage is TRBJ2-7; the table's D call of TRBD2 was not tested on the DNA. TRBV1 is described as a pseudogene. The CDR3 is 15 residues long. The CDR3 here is CTSSQDIRRSNEQYF. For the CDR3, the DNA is TGCACCAGCAGCCAAGATATCCGGAGGTCCAACGAGCAGTACTTC.

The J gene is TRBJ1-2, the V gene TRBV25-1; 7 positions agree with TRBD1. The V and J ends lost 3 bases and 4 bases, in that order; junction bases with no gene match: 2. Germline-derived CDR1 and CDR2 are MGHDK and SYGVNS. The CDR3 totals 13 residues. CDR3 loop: CASSETGFYGYTF. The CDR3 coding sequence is TGTGCCAGCAGTGAGACAGGGTTCTATGGCTACACCTTC.

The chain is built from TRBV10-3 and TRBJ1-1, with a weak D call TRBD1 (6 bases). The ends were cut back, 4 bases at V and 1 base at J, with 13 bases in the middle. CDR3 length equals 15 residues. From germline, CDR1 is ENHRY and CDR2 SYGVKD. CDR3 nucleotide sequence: TGTGCCATCAGTGCATTACAGGGAGCGAACACTGAAGCTTTCTTT. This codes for CAISALQGANTEAFF.

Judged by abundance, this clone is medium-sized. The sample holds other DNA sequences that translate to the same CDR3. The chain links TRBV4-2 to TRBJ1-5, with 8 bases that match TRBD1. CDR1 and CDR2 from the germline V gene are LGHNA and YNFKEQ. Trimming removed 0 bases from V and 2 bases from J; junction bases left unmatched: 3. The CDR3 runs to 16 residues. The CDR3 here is CASSQETGEGNQPQHF. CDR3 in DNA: TGTGCCAGCAGCCAAGAGACAGGGGAAGGCAATCAGCCCCAGCATTTT.